This T cell receptor beta chain was identified in a study of blood T cell repertoires in COVID-19. Original methodology: Amplification with reference gene primers provided the estimates of nucleated cell counts. Only in-frame clones appear in the TCRdb table, and some are missing; sequencing was by immunoSEQ multiplex PCR. For V, J and clone size, that table is used; D and trimming come from the DNA. Of about 300,000 clones listed, more than 80% were seen once; the top ten hold nearly 6.5%. The clonotype was recovered from a man younger than 30 who had recovered from COVID-19. Material: peripheral blood.

The CDR3, as DNA: TGTGCCAGCAGCTTAGGGCTAGCGGGGCTGAACACCGGGGAGCTGTTTTTT. This sequence encodes CASSLGLAGLNTGELFF. The chain is built from TRBV7-9 and TRBJ2-2, with 9 bases matching TRBD2. The CDR3 length is 17 residues. Germline-derived CDR1 and CDR2 are SEHNR and FQNEAQ (reference sequence). V shed 1 base, J shed 1 base, and the junction held 4 bases outside the gene matches.